This T cell receptor beta chain appears in the sequencing data of a study of T cells after yellow fever vaccination. TCRdb reanalysed the 5' RACE reads using MiXCR and keeps one entry per CDR3 protein. The sample records approximately 580,000 distinct CDR3 sequences, around a sixth being singletons. General study points: A secondary response was less intense yet reached its peak sooner, at day 5 versus 15.

This clonotype occurred many times. What it binds is unknown. Germline V gene data show CDR1 as SNHLY and CDR2 as FYNNEI. The trim removed 10 bases at V and 5 bases at J, leaving 9 bases unmatched. The CDR3 sequence is 15 residues long. The V call is TRBV2, the J call TRBJ2-2, with 11 bases that match TRBD1. The TCR comes from a man aged 18 to 30 who received the YFV17D yellow fever vaccine. Sequencing used PBMCs, obtained about 5 days after the first yellow fever vaccination. The CDR3 spells CATWAGQGGTGELFF. CDR3 DNA: TGTGCCACCTGGGCGGGACAGGGGGGGACCGGGGAGCTGTTTTTT.